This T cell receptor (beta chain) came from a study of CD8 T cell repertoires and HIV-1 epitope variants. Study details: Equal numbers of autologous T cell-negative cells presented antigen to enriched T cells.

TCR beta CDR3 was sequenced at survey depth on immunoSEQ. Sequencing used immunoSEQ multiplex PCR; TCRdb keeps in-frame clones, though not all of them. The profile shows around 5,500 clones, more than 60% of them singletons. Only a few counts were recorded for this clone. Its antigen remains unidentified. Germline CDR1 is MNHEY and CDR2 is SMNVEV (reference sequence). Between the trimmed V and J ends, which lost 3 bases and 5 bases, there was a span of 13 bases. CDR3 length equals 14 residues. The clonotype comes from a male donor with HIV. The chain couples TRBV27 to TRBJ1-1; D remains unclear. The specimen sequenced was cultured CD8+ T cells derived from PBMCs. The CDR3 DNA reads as TGTGCCAGCAGTTTCCCTGGCCCAGGAACTGAAGCTTTCTTT. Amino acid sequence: CASSFPGPGTEAFF.